One sample yielded the 29 T cell receptor beta chains listed below, sequenced in a study of T-cell reconstitution after alpha-beta-depleted transplantation in children. A TCRbeta library incorporating unique molecular identifiers was prepared. TCRdb passed the PCR reads through MiXCR, listing each CDR3 protein once. The sample comprises approximately 630,000 distinct CDR3 sequences, around 12% of which are singletons, and 0.79% rests with the top ten. The sequencing here drew on PBMCs, taken before TCRalphabeta/CD19-depleted stem cell transplant. These receptor sequences come from a girl between 2 and 10 years old with congenital amegakaryocytic thrombocytopenia, due to receive a stem cell transplant.

This clonotype has at least ten counts. The genes are TRBV11-1 and TRBJ2-4; maybe TRBD1 (5 bases). The CDR3 covers 18 residues. Per germline, CDR1 SGHAT and CDR2 FQDESV (reference sequence). The V end lost 5 bases, the J end lost 3 bases, and 23 bases lay between the germline ends. The CDR3: CASSILPAHDSLKNIQYF. CDR3 nucleotide sequence: TGTGCCAGCAGCATACTACCCGCCCACGACAGTCTCAAAAACATTCAGTACTTC.

This clonotype was recorded at least ten times. The chain uses TRBV5-1 and TRBJ2-1, with no clear D. From germline, CDR1 is SGHRS and CDR2 YFSETQ. The CDR3 runs 16 residues. V lost 2 bases and J 0 bases, leaving 12 bases between the germline ends. The CDR3 coding sequence is TGCGCCAGCAGCTTTACTTCGGTTAACTCCTACAATGAGCAGTTCTTC. Translated: CASSFTSVNSYNEQFF.

Ten or more counts support this clonotype. V gene TRBV6-5 combines with J gene TRBJ1-5; D gene ambiguous. The CDR3 consists of 15 residues. Per germline, CDR1 MNHEY and CDR2 SVGAGI. The ends were cut back, 0 bases at V and 5 bases at J, with 11 bases in the middle. CDR3 loop: CASSYSPGLDQPQHF. The CDR3 coding sequence is TGTGCCAGCAGTTACTCGCCCGGACTTGATCAGCCCCAGCATTTT.

The rearrangement joins TRBV7-9 to TRBJ1-5; D possibly corresponds to TRBD1 (5 bases). The germline V gene has CDR1 SEHNR and CDR2 FQNEAQ (reference sequence). The CDR3 is made up of 14 amino acids. With 5 bases removed from V and 8 bases from J, the gap between germline ends came to 16 bases. CDR3 in amino acids: CASSPEGTGKPQHF. In DNA form, the CDR3 reads TGTGCCAGCAGCCCCGAGGGGACGGGTAAGCCCCAGCATTTT.

This clonotype came up many times. The V call is TRBV7-2, the J call TRBJ2-7, with 7 bases aligning to TRBD1. Germline V CDR1 and CDR2: SGHTA, FQGNSA. The junction had 14 bases not matched to a gene; V was cut back by 7 bases and J by 11 bases. The CDR3 totals 13 residues. The CDR3 DNA reads as TGTGCCAGCACCATCACAGACAGGGCTCCGAAGTACTTC. This codes for CASTITDRAPKYF.

In its sample, this clonotype was seen a few times. The CDR3 nucleotides read TGCAGTGCCCCTCTCCGGACTAGCGGAGCCTACGAGCAGTACTTC. Protein product: CSAPLRTSGAYEQYF. The chain has TRBV20-1 and TRBJ2-7; 10 nucleotides align to TRBD2. The CDR3 loop spans 15 amino acids. Trimming cost V 6 bases and J 2 bases; bases outside gene matches: 10. In germline, CDR1 is DFQATT, CDR2 SNEGSKA (reference sequence).

This clonotype was recorded many times. The chain carries TRBV20-1 and TRBJ1-2; D not certain. Per germline, CDR1 DFQATT and CDR2 SNEGSKA (reference sequence). Trimming took off 4 bases at V and 6 bases at J, with 12 bases between the two ends. The CDR3 has 12 amino acids. The CDR3 DNA is TGCAGTGCTACGGACTCCCGTGATGGCTACACCTTC. Translated: CSATDSRDGYTF.

This clonotype occurred many times. The chain joins TRBV12-3 or TRBV12-4 to TRBJ2-7, with 9 positions matching TRBD2. Trimming cost V 2 bases and J 6 bases; bases outside gene matches: 11. The CDR3 is 16 amino acids. The CDR3 DNA reads as TGTGCCAGCAGTTTATGGTTAGCGGGAGAAAAGGGCGAGCAGTACTTC. This gives the protein CASSLWLAGEKGEQYF.

This clonotype has more than one count but fewer than ten. The J gene is TRBJ1-3, the V gene TRBV29-1, with a possible D match to TRBD1 (6 bases). From germline, CDR1 is SQVTM and CDR2 ANQGSEA. Trimming removed 2 bases at V and 4 bases at J, with 9 bases between. The CDR3 covers 13 residues. The CDR3 DNA sequence: TGCAGCGTTGAATTGGGGGCCGGAAACACCATATATTTT. Its translation is CSVELGAGNTIYF.

This clonotype was seen at least ten times. The genes are TRBV20-1 and TRBJ1-2, with D maybe TRBD1 (5 bases). Trimming removed 3 bases from V and 8 bases from J, with 19 bases in between. Germline V gives CDR1 DFQATT, CDR2 SNEGSKA (reference sequence). The CDR3 loop spans 14 amino acids. CDR3 residues: CSASGSAGRNGYTF. CDR3 nucleotide sequence: TGCAGTGCTAGTGGGTCAGCAGGGAGGAACGGCTACACCTTC.

This clonotype was seen repeatedly, ten times or more. The chain has TRBV29-1 and TRBJ2-3, with 10 bases matching TRBD2. Losses at the gene ends were 6 bases for V and 1 base for J; bases not matched to a gene: 4. The CDR3 totals 14 residues. Per the germline V gene, CDR1 is SQVTM and CDR2 is ANQGSEA. The CDR3 nucleotides read TGCAGCGTCGCAGGACTAGCGGGCACAGATACGCAGTATTTT. This translates into CSVAGLAGTDTQYF.

This clonotype was seen at least ten times. V and J are TRBV27 and TRBJ2-1; 12 bases map to TRBD2. This CDR3 is built from 17 residues. Germline assignment: CDR1 MNHEY and CDR2 SMNVEV (reference sequence). V was pared by 8 bases and J by 7 bases, with 15 bases of the junction left unmatched. The CDR3 sequence: CASGPPYASGRDNEQFF. The CDR3, as DNA: TGTGCCAGCGGTCCACCATACGCTAGCGGGAGGGATAATGAGCAGTTCTTC.

This clonotype turned up a few times. The chain uses TRBV20-1 and TRBJ1-1; D is undetermined. CDR3 size: 16 residues. The germline CDR1 and CDR2 sequences are DFQATT and SNEGSKA (reference sequence). V was trimmed by 1 base and J by 3 bases, leaving 18 bases between them. The CDR3 loop reads CSARGSSMEFYTEAFF. As DNA, the CDR3 is TGCAGTGCTAGAGGTTCGTCAATGGAGTTTTACACTGAAGCTTTCTTT.

This clonotype was detected many times. V usage is TRBV29-1 and J usage is TRBJ2-3; a weak D match, TRBD2 (5 bases). The CDR3 spans 12 residues. V lost 7 bases and J lost 0, with 8 bases in between. Looked up from germline, CDR1 is SQVTM and CDR2 is ANQGSEA. The CDR3 nucleotides are TGCAGCGGAAGGACTAGCACAGATACGCAGTATTTT. This encodes CSGRTSTDTQYF.

The CDR3 bases are TGTGCCAGCAGCTTGTCGGCCAAGTCCTACGAGCAGTACTTC. Its translation is CASSLSAKSYEQYF. V is TRBV7-6 and J is TRBJ2-7, with D uncertain. Germline lookup yields CDR1 SGHVS and CDR2 FNYEAQ. Trimming removed 3 bases from V and 1 base from J, with 10 bases in between. The CDR3 runs 14 residues.

The chain joins TRBV20-1 to TRBJ1-6, with 7 bases identical to TRBD1. The CDR3 spans 14 residues. The germline V gene encodes CDR1 DFQATT and CDR2 SNEGSKA (reference sequence). Unmatched junction bases numbered 4, after V lost 4 bases and J lost 4 bases. The CDR3 DNA follows: TGCAGTGCTACCAGGGGGGTATATAATTCACCCCTCCACTTT. As protein: CSATRGVYNSPLHF.

This clonotype was picked up many times. The chain uses TRBV2 and TRBJ2-1, with D hard to call. The V gene lost 6 bases and the J gene lost 0 bases, with 3 bases spanning the gap. In germline, CDR1 is SNHLY, CDR2 FYNNEI. The CDR3 has 12 residues. As DNA, the CDR3 is TGTGCCAGCAGCGGCTCCTACAATGAGCAGTTCTTC. Amino acid sequence: CASSGSYNEQFF.

This chain connects TRBV5-1 to TRBJ2-6, with D possibly TRBD1 on 6 matching bases. From germline, CDR1 is SGHRS and CDR2 YFSETQ. The CDR3 covers 14 residues. Deletions cut 7 bases from V and 4 bases from J, with 12 bases between. In DNA form, the CDR3 reads TGCGCCAGCGCCGACAGGTCAGGGGCCAACGTCCTGACTTTC. Amino acid sequence: CASADRSGANVLTF.

The genes are TRBV7-8 and TRBJ2-7; tentatively, D is TRBD1 or TRBD2 (5 bases each). Germline V gene data show CDR1 as SGHVS and CDR2 as FQNEAQ. Trimming removed 4 bases from V and 6 bases from J, with 16 bases in between. This CDR3 is 14 amino acids long. Written as DNA, the CDR3 is TGTGCCAGCAGCTGGGACGCTTCCTTTCTCGAGCAGTACTTC. Its translation: CASSWDASFLEQYF.

Worth noting for this clonotype: A clone one base away is much larger, so this may be a read error. The chain uses TRBV5-1 and TRBJ1-2, with D perhaps TRBD1 (5 bases). The V gene lost 7 bases and the J gene lost 4 bases, with 14 bases spanning the gap. The germline CDR1 and CDR2 sequences are SGHRS and YFSETQ. The length of the CDR3 is 13 residues. Here the CDR3 DNA reads TGCGCCAGCTCGCAGACAGTGCGCTATGGCTACACCTTC. It yields the protein CASSQTVRYGYTF.

This clonotype was counted at least ten times. The chain links TRBV9 to TRBJ2-7; the D is unclear. From germline, CDR1 is SGDLS and CDR2 YYNGEE. V shed 0 bases and J shed 2 bases, with 9 bases lying between them. The CDR3 runs to 14 residues. The CDR3 is CASSVGSGPYEQYF. Written as DNA, the CDR3 is TGTGCCAGCAGCGTAGGGTCAGGCCCCTACGAGCAGTACTTC.

V gene TRBV19 combines with J gene TRBJ2-1; 9 nucleotides align to TRBD2. Trimming at V came to 4 bases and at J to 6 bases, leaving 1 base not matched to a gene. CDR1 is LNHDA and CDR2 is SQIVND in the germline V gene (reference sequence). The CDR3 has 13 amino acids. The CDR3 sequence: CASSTGLANEQFF. The CDR3 region has the DNA TGTGCCAGTAGTACGGGACTAGCCAATGAGCAGTTCTTC.

This clonotype was counted ten times or more. The rearrangement joins TRBV7-8 to TRBJ2-6; the D gene is possibly TRBD1 (6 bases). Germline values: CDR1 SGHVS, CDR2 FQNEAQ. The CDR3 contains 18 residues. Trimming stripped 3 bases from V and 2 bases from J, with 17 bases between. CDR3 in amino acids: CASSFPRTATTGANVLTF. DNA for the CDR3: TGTGCCAGCAGCTTTCCAAGGACAGCTACTACTGGGGCCAACGTCCTGACTTTC.

Ten or more counts support this clonotype. The chain combines TRBV20-1 with TRBJ2-4; 7 bases line up with TRBD1. Germline CDR1 and CDR2: DFQATT and SNEGSKA (reference sequence). V gave up 5 bases and J gave up 7 bases; unmatched junction bases: 17. The CDR3 sequence is 16 residues long. CDR3 sequence (DNA): TGCAGTGCTCCCGAGGGGAAAGGGGGCGTACGGAACATTCAGTACTTC. Its protein product is CSAPEGKGGVRNIQYF.

V and J are TRBV6-5 and TRBJ2-3, with TRBD2 as a possible D gene (6 bases). Germline-derived CDR1 and CDR2 are MNHEY and SVGAGI. With 0 bases removed from V and 2 bases from J, the gap between germline ends came to 15 bases. The CDR3 is 17 residues long. In DNA, the CDR3 is TGTGCCAGCAGTTACTCGGCCCCTGGGGGGAACACAGATACGCAGTATTTT. It encodes CASSYSAPGGNTDTQYF.

This clonotype was counted ten times or more. This sequence joins TRBV20-1 and TRBJ2-2, with a weak D call TRBD2 (5 bases). This CDR3 is built from 17 residues. The germline V and J ends were trimmed by 0 bases and 5 bases, with 19 bases remaining between them. Germline V gene sequence: CDR1 DFQATT, CDR2 SNEGSKA (reference sequence). The DNA of the CDR3 is TGCAGTGCTAGAGATTATCGAGCGGAGAAAGCTACCGGGGAGCTGTTTTTT. Protein sequence: CSARDYRAEKATGELFF.

This clonotype was picked up many times. The rearrangement links TRBV12-3 or TRBV12-4 to TRBJ1-2, with D tentatively TRBD1 (5 bases). This CDR3 is 12 amino acids long. V was clipped by 6 bases and J by 2 bases, with 7 bases between them. The CDR3 DNA sequence: TGTGCCAGCAGCCCAGGGAACTATGGCTACACCTTC. Translating gives CASSPGNYGYTF.

This clonotype was counted many times. The chain recombines TRBV20-1 with TRBJ1-2; 9 positions agree with TRBD1. Trimming took 2 bases from V and 0 from J; bases not matched to a gene: 19. Germline CDR1 reads DFQATT; CDR2 reads SNEGSKA (reference sequence). CDR3 length equals 20 residues. CDR3 coding DNA: TGCAGTGCTAGACCCTCCCCGAAGGGACAGGGTGGTCCCTCTAACTATGGCTACACCTTC. Translating it yields CSARPSPKGQGGPSNYGYTF.

A few counts support this clonotype. The chain couples TRBV5-1 to TRBJ2-2; D possibly corresponds to TRBD2 (6 bases). The V end was cut by 1 base, the J end by 7 bases, with 14 bases between. Germline V gene lookup returns CDR1 SGHRS and CDR2 YFSETQ. The CDR3 is 15 residues long. CDR3 nucleotide sequence: TGCGCCAGCAGCTTGACAACGGGAGCTATCGGGGAGCTGTTTTTT. Amino acids: CASSLTTGAIGELFF.